The 22 T cell receptor beta chains below come from one sample, sequenced in a study of blood T cell repertoires in COVID-19. Using immunoSEQ multiplex PCR, the repertoire was profiled, and TCRdb retains in-frame clones only, with some absent. The sample has 110,000 or so clones, 75% to 90% seen once. The sequencing input was peripheral blood. The source of these receptors is a woman aged 60-75 years with COVID-19, enrolled during active disease.

This chain connects TRBV15 to TRBJ1-6, with no clear D. Germline assignment: CDR1 LNHNV and CDR2 YYDKDF (reference sequence). The CDR3 contains 18 residues. Trimming pared 4 bases from V and 8 bases from J, leaving 24 bases between. CDR3 residues: CATSKVSGMRPTDSPLHF. The DNA for the CDR3 is TGTGCCACCAGCAAAGTATCCGGGATGAGGCCTACTGATTCACCCCTCCACTTT.

The chain employs TRBV27 and TRBJ1-6; the match to TRBD1 covers 7 bases. V gave up 3 bases and J gave up 3 bases; unmatched junction bases: 2. Germline loops: CDR1 MNHEY, CDR2 SMNVEV (reference sequence). This CDR3 has 15 amino acids. The CDR3 loop reads CASSFGQVYNSPLHF. The DNA of the CDR3 is TGTGCCAGCAGTTTTGGACAGGTCTATAATTCACCCCTCCACTTT.

V and J are TRBV7-9 and TRBJ1-1; the match to TRBD1 covers 8 bases. V lost 5 bases, J lost 5 bases, and 7 bases stayed unmatched. The CDR3 length is 14 residues. Germline V gives CDR1 SEHNR, CDR2 FQNEAQ (reference sequence). The CDR3: CASSPRTGLTEAFF. The CDR3 DNA is TGTGCCAGCAGCCCCCGGACAGGGTTGACTGAAGCTTTCTTT.

The rearrangement joins TRBV7-2 to TRBJ2-3; no definite D call. The CDR3 consists of 13 residues. Germline CDR1 and CDR2: SGHTA and FQGNSA. V shed 2 bases and J shed 1 base, with 4 bases lying between them. CDR3 amino acids: CASSLFGTDTQYF. The CDR3 DNA reads as TGTGCCAGCAGCTTATTCGGCACAGATACGCAGTATTTT.

The chain couples TRBV9 to TRBJ1-5; 7 positions agree with TRBD1. There are 15 residues in the CDR3. The V and J ends lost 0 bases and 2 bases, in that order; junction bases with no gene match: 2. Per the germline V gene, CDR1 is SGDLS and CDR2 is YYNGEE. CDR3 sequence reads: CASSVAGTGNQPQHF. CDR3 DNA: TGTGCCAGCAGCGTAGCCGGGACAGGCAATCAGCCCCAGCATTTT.

This clone is a singleton in its sample. The chain combines TRBV5-4 with TRBJ2-5, with 14 bases that match TRBD2. The CDR3 covers 17 residues. Germline trimming cut 0 bases from V and 5 bases from J; bases unmatched to any gene: 6. The germline CDR1 and CDR2 sequences are SGHNT and YYREEE (reference sequence). CDR3 sequence reads: CASSLDGLAGGPETQYF. CDR3 sequence (DNA): TGTGCCAGCAGCTTGGATGGACTAGCGGGGGGACCGGAGACCCAGTACTTC.

V usage is TRBV6-5 and J usage is TRBJ2-3, with TRBD2 matching 11 bases. Germline CDR1 is MNHEY and CDR2 is SVGAGI. The CDR3 runs to 15 residues. The trim removed 5 bases at V and 5 bases at J, leaving 6 bases unmatched. CDR3 loop: CASSQSSGGRDTQYF. DNA for the CDR3: TGTGCCAGCAGTCAATCTAGCGGGGGGAGAGATACGCAGTATTTT.

In this sample, this clone turned up once. The chain combines TRBV5-4 with TRBJ1-1; a possible D gene is TRBD1 (5 bases). The CDR3 contains 15 residues. The V gene's germline CDR1 is SGHNT and CDR2 YYREEE (reference sequence). V lost 4 bases and J 1 base, leaving 14 bases between the germline ends. CDR3 loop: CASSQEGLRNTEAFF. The DNA for the CDR3 is TGTGCCAGCAGCCAAGAGGGACTGAGGAACACTGAAGCTTTCTTT. The full variable domain, in which reference TRBV5-4 and TRBJ1-1 provide the parts outside the CDR3, is ETGVTQSPTHLIKTRGQQVTLRCSSQSGHNTVSWYQQALGQGPQFIFQYYREEENGRGNFPPRFSGLQFPNYSSELNVNALELDDSALYLCASSQEGLRNTEAFFGQGTRLTVV.

The rearrangement uses TRBV19 and TRBJ2-6, with 9 bases that match TRBD1. Germline V gene lookup returns CDR1 LNHDA and CDR2 SQIVND (reference sequence). CDR3 length: 21 residues. The trim removed 1 base at V and 3 bases at J, leaving 16 bases unmatched. Here the CDR3 DNA reads TGTGCCAGTAGTATAGGGGAGGTACGGAACAGGGGGCTCTATGGGGCCAACGTCCTGACTTTC. Its translation: CASSIGEVRNRGLYGANVLTF. Filled out from reference TRBV19 and TRBJ2-6, the complete variable domain reads DGGITQSPKYLFRKEGQNVTLSCEQNLNHDAMYWYRQDPGQGLRLIYYSQIVNDFQKGDIAEGYSVSREKKESFPLTVTSAQKNPTAFYLCASSIGEVRNRGLYGANVLTFGAGSRLTVL.

This CDR3 is CASIVGGERNQPQHF. The CDR3 coding sequence is TGTGCCAGCATCGTGGGAGGGGAGCGCAATCAGCCCCAGCATTTT. V usage is TRBV28 and J usage is TRBJ1-5; possible D gene TRBD1, 5 bases. Germline V gene data show CDR1 as MDHEN and CDR2 as SYDVKM. This CDR3 region has 15 residues. Trimming cost V 7 bases and J 2 bases, with 15 bases left between them.

This clone has only a few counts. The chain uses TRBV30 and TRBJ2-2, with 9 bases identical to TRBD1. CDR1 GTSNPN and CDR2 SVGIG come from the germline V gene (reference sequence). V dropped 3 bases and J dropped 0; count of bases not matched to a gene: 5. The CDR3 has 16 residues. CDR3 sequence reads: CAWRTRDRANTGELFF. The CDR3 DNA sequence: TGTGCCTGGAGGACCCGGGACAGGGCGAACACCGGGGAGCTGTTTTTT.

The V and J genes are TRBV19 and TRBJ1-2, with D perhaps matching TRBD1 (5 bases). CDR1 and CDR2 (germline): LNHDA, SQIVND (reference sequence). Trimming stripped 7 bases from V and 4 bases from J, with 13 bases between. The CDR3 consists of 13 residues. The DNA of the CDR3 is TGTGCCAGTACCTCGACAGAAACCTATGGCTACACCTTC. Translated: CASTSTETYGYTF.

This clone occurred a few times. V gene TRBV7-9 combines with J gene TRBJ1-2; D is possibly TRBD1 (5 bases). V shed 4 bases and J shed 7 bases, with 16 bases lying between them. The CDR3 totals 14 residues. The germline V gene has CDR1 SEHNR and CDR2 FQNEAQ (reference sequence). As DNA, the CDR3 is TGTGCCAGCAGCTCCTCGGCAGGGTCTGGTGGCTACACCTTC. Its translation: CASSSSAGSGGYTF.

V gene TRBV2 combines with J gene TRBJ1-5; D may be TRBD1 (6 bases). Germline-derived CDR1 and CDR2 are SNHLY and FYNNEI. V was clipped by 4 bases and J by 4 bases, with 14 bases between them. CDR3 size: 15 residues. The CDR3 region is CASSARGRMNQPQHF. The CDR3 DNA reads as TGTGCCAGCAGTGCCAGGGGAAGGATGAATCAGCCCCAGCATTTT.

This chain connects TRBV2 to TRBJ2-7; TRBD2 is a possible D gene (5 bases). This CDR3 spans 16 amino acids. Germline V gene data show CDR1 as SNHLY and CDR2 as FYNNEI. The V end was cut by 1 base, the J end by 2 bases, with 15 bases between. CDR3 sequence (DNA): TGTGCCAGCAGTGAAGATCGGGGATTCGCCCCCTACGAGCAGTACTTC. It translates to CASSEDRGFAPYEQYF. Complete variable domain (other parts from reference TRBV2 and TRBJ2-7): EPEVTQTPSHQVTQMGQEVILRCVPISNHLYFYWYRQILGQKVEFLVSFYNNEISEKSEIFDDQFSVERPDGSNFTLKIRSTKLEDSAMYFCASSEDRGFAPYEQYFGPGTRLTVT.

CDR3 protein: CAWSSRTGAEAFF. The DNA for the CDR3 is TGTGCCTGGAGTAGTCGGACAGGAGCTGAAGCTTTCTTT. The rearrangement links TRBV30 to TRBJ1-1, with TRBD1 identical over 7 bases. The CDR3 is 13 residues long. Germline CDR1 reads GTSNPN; CDR2 reads SVGIG (reference sequence). The trim removed 2 bases at V and 6 bases at J, leaving 6 bases unmatched.

The chain has TRBV20-1 and TRBJ2-7; a weak D match, TRBD2 (7 bases). V lost 3 bases to trimming and J lost 2 bases, with 17 bases between them. This CDR3 has 15 amino acids. Germline V gene data show CDR1 as DFQATT and CDR2 as SNEGSKA (reference sequence). In DNA, the CDR3 is TGCAGTGCTAGTCTTCGGCGGGGGCCCCCCTACGAGCAGTACTTC. This encodes CSASLRRGPPYEQYF.

CDR3 loop: CASCLRTGFQPQHF. The DNA of the CDR3 is TGTGCCAGCTGCCTGAGGACAGGGTTTCAGCCCCAGCATTTT. The V call is TRBV2, the J call TRBJ1-5; TRBD1 aligns across 8 bases. The germline V gene has CDR1 SNHLY and CDR2 FYNNEI. CDR3 size: 14 residues. Germline trimming cut 8 bases from V and 6 bases from J; bases unmatched to any gene: 9.

J is TRBJ1-2 and V is TRBV5-1; a weak D match, TRBD1 (5 bases). CDR3 size: 16 residues. CDR1 is SGHRS, CDR2 YFSETQ, per germline. V lost 4 bases and J lost 4, with 20 bases in between. The DNA for the CDR3 is TGCGCCAGCAGCGCTCGCACGGCACAGGCGATCTATGGCTACACCTTC. This encodes CASSARTAQAIYGYTF.

This clone showed up just a few times. CDR3 amino acids: CATSDFSRTGDEQYF. CDR3 in DNA: TGTGCCACCAGTGATTTCAGCCGAACCGGAGACGAGCAGTACTTC. The chain carries TRBV24-1 and TRBJ2-7, with D hard to call. Germline V lookup: CDR1 KGHDR, CDR2 SFDVKD. Trimming removed 1 base from V and 5 bases from J, with 14 bases in between. The CDR3 is made up of 15 amino acids.

The V call is TRBV5-5, the J call TRBJ2-1; D may be TRBD2 (7 bases). The CDR3 totals 16 residues. The V and J ends lost 4 bases and 5 bases respectively, with 19 bases between them. Germline CDR1 reads SGHKS; CDR2 reads YYEKEE (reference sequence). The CDR3 region is CASSLGGGRLNNEQFF. CDR3 sequence (DNA): TGTGCCAGCAGCCTCGGCGGGGGCCGACTAAACAATGAGCAGTTCTTC.

Written as DNA, the CDR3 is TGTGCCAGTACGGTGCAGGGATTAGGCACTGAAGCTTTCTTT. Its translation: CASTVQGLGTEAFF. The V call is TRBV19, the J call TRBJ1-1; weak D call: TRBD1 (5 bases). Germline loops: CDR1 LNHDA, CDR2 SQIVND (reference sequence). Deletions cut 7 bases from V and 4 bases from J, with 16 bases between. The CDR3 sequence is 14 residues long.